Listed below are T cell receptor beta chains from one sample, sequenced in a study of blood T cells in healthy people across ages. Via MiXCR, TCRdb re-called the 5' RACE reads, giving one row per CDR3 protein. The sample lists about 780,000 distinct CDR3 sequences; roughly 24% were seen once. This same sample was also taken into another study, of T cells of mothers and their children.

The sample was blood. The origin of the receptors is a boy aged 5-17 years in good health. CDR3s include the opening cysteine and the closing phenylalanine or tryptophan. The order of the fields is V gene, clone size, J gene, D gene, CDR3 protein. D genes are given only for firm matches. Not every row has a clone size; where given, it reads once, few, many or a size class.

TRBV2	NA	TRBJ1-2	NA	CASTAGEEGYTF
TRBV20-1	few	TRBJ2-5	NA	CSARDHKQHYQETQYF
TRBV20-1	NA	TRBJ2-1	NA	CSARGYLYNEQFF
TRBV7-9	few	TRBJ2-5	TRBD2	CATADLAGVETQYF
TRBV28	NA	TRBJ2-5	TRBD2	CASSRSTSTGETQYF
TRBV6-5	few	TRBJ2-3	TRBD2	CASRRSGGGTQYF
TRBV6-2/TRBV6-3	NA	TRBJ1-5	NA	CASSTGQFSNQPQHF
TRBV10-1	NA	TRBJ2-1	NA	CASSESADNEQFF
TRBV5-1	few	TRBJ1-5	NA	CASSLSPGNNQPQHF
TRBV2	NA	TRBJ2-5	NA	CASRLDTVETQYF
TRBV4-1	once	TRBJ2-5	NA	CASSPGRGSYEQSF
TRBV2	NA	TRBJ1-5	NA	CASSEGQVSNQPQHF
TRBV12-3/TRBV12-4	NA	TRBJ2-4	NA	CASSLLGVVAKNIQYF
TRBV4-3	NA	TRBJ2-5	TRBD1	CASSQQAGDSQETQYF
TRBV2	once	TRBJ1-6	TRBD1	CAGQGMNSPLHF
TRBV6-6	NA	TRBJ1-6	NA	CAIGGGAPLHF
TRBV12-3/TRBV12-4	NA	TRBJ1-1	NA	CASSHGTENTEAFF
TRBV3-1	few	TRBJ2-5	TRBD2	CAGSQVAGGQETQYF
TRBV2	NA	TRBJ1-3	TRBD1	CASRFDRAGNTIYF
TRBV28	NA	TRBJ2-3	TRBD2	CASSSGTKEDTQYF
TRBV29-1	NA	TRBJ1-2	NA	CSVVWGPYGYTF
TRBV18	few	TRBJ2-7	TRBD2	CASSPPQAGAYEQYF
TRBV20-1	NA	TRBJ2-3	TRBD2	CSALTSGSGRDTQYF
TRBV20-1	NA	TRBJ1-5	TRBD1	CSARGPQRTGHSNQPQHF
TRBV10-3	few	TRBJ1-2	TRBD1	CAIASGGAEGYTF
TRBV15	few	TRBJ2-5	TRBD2	CATSSGGAQETQYF
TRBV20-1	NA	TRBJ2-1	NA	CSAPDKGGKFF
TRBV29-1	few	TRBJ2-5	NA	CSAIRNNAQYF
TRBV5-1	few	TRBJ2-5	NA	CASSSKQVTLETQYF
TRBV29-1	few	TRBJ1-5	NA	CSVATAWDQPQHF
TRBV10-3	many	TRBJ2-5	NA	CAISELAETQYF
TRBV27	few	TRBJ1-1	NA	CASSLLGTKNTEAFF
TRBV29-1	NA	TRBJ2-4	TRBD1	CSVGRDRGDIQYF
TRBV10-3	once	TRBJ2-1	TRBD1	CATQGAGEQFF
TRBV5-1	NA	TRBJ1-3	TRBD1	CASSWGQGHSGNTIYF
TRBV3-1	NA	TRBJ1-3	NA	CASSQDVTGTGNTIYF
TRBV20-1	few	TRBJ2-7	NA	CSARDDQGGSYEQYF
TRBV5-1	few	TRBJ2-5	TRBD1	CASSLDIGQGGETQYF
TRBV3-1	NA	NA	TRBD2	CACSQLILAGTETQYF
TRBV5-1	few	TRBJ2-7	TRBD1	CASSDRTGGTHEQYF
TRBV5-1	few	TRBJ2-7	TRBD1	CASSQYTGGYVEYF
TRBV28	few	TRBJ2-3	NA	CASSFRFWRGGTDTQYF
TRBV6-1	NA	TRBJ1-2	NA	CASSEGYGARGYTF
TRBV27	NA	TRBJ2-5	NA	CASSSSGLAITQYF
TRBV10-3	NA	TRBJ1-2	NA	CAISESAEGTSNYGYTF